This T cell receptor beta chain was sequenced for a study of blood T cell repertoires in COVID-19. Study context: Some COVID-19 samples were acute and others convalescent; all came from the United States, Italy and Spain. The cDNA or gDNA used as material had been derived from T cells, B-cell-depleted T cells, or PBMCs.

As handled by the study authors: The authors estimated nucleated cell counts from reference gene primer amplification. Sequencing was performed with immunoSEQ multiplex PCR; in TCRdb, only in-frame clones are kept and a portion is missing. V and J calls and clone size follow that table, whereas D and trimming were derived from the DNA. The sample contains about 240,000 clones, about four fifths of which appear only once. This TCR derives from a woman aged 70-85 years with acute or convalescent COVID-19. Source material: peripheral blood.

CDR3 DNA sequence: TGTGCCAGCAGCCAAGACCCGCAGGGGGCGTCCTACGAGCAGTACTTC. Translating it yields CASSQDPQGASYEQYF. J is TRBJ2-7 and V is TRBV4-2, with 8 bases fitting TRBD1. With 0 bases clipped from V and 1 base from J, the junction kept 5 bases outside the gene matches. Per germline, CDR1 LGHNA and CDR2 YNFKEQ. The CDR3 spans 16 residues.